This T cell receptor beta chain is drawn from a study of shared clonotypes between healthy human individuals. V gave up 4 bases and J gave up 7 bases, with 18 bases separating them. Germline-derived CDR1 and CDR2 are SGHDT and YYEEEE. This CDR3 is built from 15 residues. Findings of the study overall: Shared clonotypes across all four donors exceeded non-shared ones in generation probability. Only blood was sampled; tissue repertoires likely differ. Larger estimated richness was generally seen in naive subsets than in memory subsets.

In the sorted-subset replicate PCRs, 200 ng DNA, 29,000 or so T cell genomes, was used. Sequencing was performed with immunoSEQ multiplex PCR; in TCRdb, only in-frame clones are kept and a portion is missing. The sample has fewer than 1.6 million clones, 98% to 99% seen once. As regards this clone: What it recognizes is unknown.

The chain carries TRBV5-6 and TRBJ2-1; tentative D call: TRBD1 (6 bases). The sequence derives from a man in his thirties or forties in good health. The sequenced sample consisted of naive CD4+ T cells sorted from blood. Described subset: CD45RA+ positively selected. DNA of the CDR3: TGTGCCAGCAGCGTCCCGGACAGAGAGAGAAATGAGCAGTTCTTC. This encodes CASSVPDRERNEQFF.